Shown below are 3 T cell receptor beta chains from a single sample sequenced in a study of T cells in Graves' hyperthyroidism and ophthalmopathy. Amplification targeted TCR beta CDR3 regions from RNA transcripts. The primer set for the first-round RT-PCR of the TCR CDR3 was HTBI. MiXCR, applied by TCRdb to the multiplex PCR reads, yields one record per CDR3 protein. The repertoire holds 300,000 to 500,000 distinct CDR3 sequences, with more than 12% as singletons. Specimen: blood. These receptors were taken from a man in his fifties or sixties with Graves' ophthalmopathy.

This clonotype was counted a few times. The rearrangement joins TRBV5-4 to TRBJ2-2, with 12 positions matching TRBD2. The CDR3 runs 16 residues. Looked up from germline, CDR1 is SGHNT and CDR2 is YYREEE (reference sequence). The junction had 5 bases not matched to a gene; V was cut back by 4 bases and J by 4 bases. CDR3 sequence reads: CASSLLAGGITGELFF. Written as DNA, the CDR3 is TGTGCCAGCAGCCTACTAGCGGGAGGTATCACCGGGGAGCTGTTTTTT.

This clonotype was observed at least ten times. The V call is TRBV20-1, the J call TRBJ2-5; 8 positions match TRBD1. The CDR3 contains 19 residues. V was clipped by 2 bases and J by 5 bases; unmatched bases: 22. CDR1 is DFQATT and CDR2 is SNEGSKA in the germline V gene (reference sequence). The CDR3 region is CSARPYRSVQGAGEETQYF. The CDR3 region has the DNA TGCAGTGCTAGACCCTATCGCTCCGTTCAGGGGGCAGGGGAGGAGACCCAGTACTTC.

In its sample, this clonotype was seen many times. The rearrangement links TRBV12-3 or TRBV12-4 to TRBJ1-2; the match to TRBD1 covers 7 bases. This CDR3 region has 13 residues. The V segment lost 4 bases and the J segment 4 bases; nucleotides outside the gene matches: 3. CDR3 sequence (DNA): TGTGCCAGCAGTTCAGGGGGAGCCTATGGCTACACCTTC. This codes for CASSSGGAYGYTF.